In its sample, the clone carrying this T cell receptor (beta chain) was seen a few times. What it binds is unknown. The sample originates from a study of T-cell memory formation after mild COVID-19. Study-level points and caveats: Cross-reactive memory appears to have joined, as suggested by some responding clones showing up in pre-infection memory. Among contracting clones, CD4+ were mainly CM/EM and CD8+ enriched in EMRA. The study found balanced CD4/CD8 in clones contracting day 15 to 85 and a CD4+ lean in later expanders.

The CDR3 totals 12 residues. Trimming took 5 bases from V and 3 from J; bases not matched to a gene: 0. Germline CDR1 is SGHRS and CDR2 is YFSETQ. TCR alpha and TCR beta cDNA libraries with sample barcodes and UMIs came from 5'RACE using constant-segment primers. TCRdb re-called the 5' RACE reads with MiXCR, one entry per CDR3 protein. The data show approximately 450,000 distinct CDR3 sequences, 15% to 20% seen once. The chain is built from TRBV5-1 and TRBJ1-2; 8 bases are a match to TRBD1. This TCR came from an adult woman who had mild COVID-19 (a few samples of this study predate the infection). Cell type and time point are not known. The specimen sequenced was PBMCs or a T cell subset sorted from them (not recorded which). DNA of the CDR3: TGCGCCAGCAGACAGGGGGACTATGGCTACACCTTC. It codes for CASRQGDYGYTF.